The clone carrying this TCR beta chain was counted between two and nine times. Using its own MiXCR run on the RT-PCR reads, TCRdb lists one record per CDR3 protein. The table includes about 700,000 distinct CDR3 sequences, 14% detected once. Germline lookup yields CDR1 MNHEY and CDR2 SVGAGI. Deletions cut 5 bases from V and 2 bases from J, with 12 bases between. The CDR3 consists of 14 residues. V and J are TRBV6-5 and TRBJ2-5, with unresolved D. The sequenced material came from memory CD4+ T cells from blood. The receptor was derived from a female donor in good health, serving as a healthy control. The CDR3 DNA reads TGTGCCAGCAGTCCTTCCCAAGTACAAGAGACCCAGTACTTC. Its translation: CASSPSQVQETQYF.